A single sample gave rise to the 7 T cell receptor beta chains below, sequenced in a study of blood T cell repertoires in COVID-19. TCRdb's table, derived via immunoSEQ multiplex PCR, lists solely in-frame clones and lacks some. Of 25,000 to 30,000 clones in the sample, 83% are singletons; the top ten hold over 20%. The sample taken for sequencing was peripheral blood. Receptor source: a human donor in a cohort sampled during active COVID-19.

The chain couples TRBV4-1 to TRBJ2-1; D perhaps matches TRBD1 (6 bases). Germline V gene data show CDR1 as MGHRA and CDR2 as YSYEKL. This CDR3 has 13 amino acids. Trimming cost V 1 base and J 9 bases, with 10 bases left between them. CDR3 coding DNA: TGCGCCAGCAGCCAAGTTTACAGGGTTGAGCAGTTCTTC. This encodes CASSQVYRVEQFF.

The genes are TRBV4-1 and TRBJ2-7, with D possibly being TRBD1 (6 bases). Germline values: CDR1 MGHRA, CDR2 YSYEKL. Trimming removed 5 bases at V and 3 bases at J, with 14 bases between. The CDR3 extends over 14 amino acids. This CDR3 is CASSASLQGYEQYF. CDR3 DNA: TGCGCCAGCAGCGCCTCGTTACAGGGCTACGAGCAGTACTTC.

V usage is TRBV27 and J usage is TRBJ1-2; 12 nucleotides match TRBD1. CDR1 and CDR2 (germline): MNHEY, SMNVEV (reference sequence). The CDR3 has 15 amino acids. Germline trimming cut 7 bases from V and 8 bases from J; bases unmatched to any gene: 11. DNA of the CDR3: TGTGCCAGCACCGAACAGGGACAGGGGGCGAAAGGCTACACCTTC. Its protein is CASTEQGQGAKGYTF.

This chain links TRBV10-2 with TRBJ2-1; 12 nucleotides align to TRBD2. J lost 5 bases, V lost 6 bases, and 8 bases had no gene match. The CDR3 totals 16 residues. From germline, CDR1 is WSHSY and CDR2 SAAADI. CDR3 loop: CASSARTSGINNEQFF. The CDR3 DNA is TGCGCCAGCAGCGCCCGGACTAGCGGGATTAACAATGAGCAGTTCTTC.

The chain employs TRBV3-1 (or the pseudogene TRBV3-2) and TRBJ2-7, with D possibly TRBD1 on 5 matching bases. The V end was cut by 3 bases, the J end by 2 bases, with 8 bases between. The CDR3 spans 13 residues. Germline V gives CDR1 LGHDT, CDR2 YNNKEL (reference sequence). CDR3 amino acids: CASSHGRAYEQYF. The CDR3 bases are TGTGCCAGCAGCCACGGCAGGGCCTACGAGCAGTACTTC.

The CDR3 coding sequence is TGCAGCGCCCAGAAAGACGCGGTCGAGCAGTACTTC. It is translated as CSAQKDAVEQYF. This chain joins TRBV29-1 and TRBJ2-7; no firm D call. The CDR3 sequence is 12 residues long. V was clipped by 7 bases and J by 6 bases, with 16 bases between them. The germline gives CDR1 SQVTM, CDR2 ANQGSEA.

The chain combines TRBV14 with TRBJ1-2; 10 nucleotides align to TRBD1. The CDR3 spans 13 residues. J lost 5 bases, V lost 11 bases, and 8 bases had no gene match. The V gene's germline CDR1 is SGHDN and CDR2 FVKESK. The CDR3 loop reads CASRQGAGYGYTF. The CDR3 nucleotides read TGTGCCTCGAGACAGGGGGCTGGGTATGGCTACACCTTC. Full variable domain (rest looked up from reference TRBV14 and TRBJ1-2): EAGVTQFPSHSVIEKGQTVTLRCDPISGHDNLYWYRRVMGKEIKFLLHFVKESKQDESGMPNNRFLAERTGGTYSTLKVQPAELEDSGVYFCASRQGAGYGYTFGSGTRLTVV.